Presented here are 20 T cell receptor beta chains from one specimen sequenced in a study of human T cells and chemical hapten exposure. Indicated time point: patch test 2, 6 weeks after DPC sensitization. Treatment meaning: therapeutic diphenylcyclopropenone sensitization with weekly scalp DPC. TCRdb called the RACE reads again in MiXCR, with one record for every CDR3 protein. Of about 54,000 distinct CDR3 sequences in the sample, around 9.4% were seen once. The sample in question was whole blood, obtained in connection with sensitization to the hapten diphenylcyclopropenone (DPC). These receptors were obtained from a woman between 45 and 60 years old with alopecia areata. Some clones in this sample may be carry-over from other donors' samples.

This clonotype was seen ten or more times. This chain uses TRBV10-1 with TRBJ2-3; 9 nucleotides match TRBD2. The V and J ends lost 7 bases and 3 bases, in that order; junction bases with no gene match: 14. The germline V gene encodes CDR1 WNHNN and CDR2 SYGVQD (reference sequence). The CDR3 consists of 17 residues. This CDR3 is CASTSSSGRSVTDTQYF. CDR3 coding DNA: TGCGCCAGCACCTCGTCCAGCGGGAGGAGTGTGACAGATACGCAGTATTTT.

Only a few counts were recorded for this clonotype. The rearrangement links TRBV15 to TRBJ2-5, with D unclear. V was pared by 0 bases and J by 1 base, with 12 bases between. CDR1 and CDR2 from the germline V gene are LNHNV and YYDKDF (reference sequence). This CDR3 region has 16 residues. CDR3 coding DNA: TGTGCCACCAGCAGAGATGGTACAAACCTCCAAGAGACCCAGTACTTC. This sequence encodes CATSRDGTNLQETQYF.

The chain couples TRBV7-6 to TRBJ2-1; D is undetermined. V lost 5 bases, J lost 5 bases, and 4 bases lay in between. The V gene's germline CDR1 is SGHVS and CDR2 FNYEAQ. The CDR3 runs 11 residues. The CDR3 is CASSLHNEQFF. The CDR3 coding sequence is TGTGCCAGCAGCCTACACAATGAGCAGTTCTTC.

This clonotype appeared many times. The rearrangement uses TRBV5-1 and TRBJ1-1; D gene ambiguous. Looked up from germline, CDR1 is SGHRS and CDR2 is YFSETQ. Deletions cut 2 bases from V and 1 base from J, with 9 bases between. This CDR3 region has 14 residues. CDR3 loop: CASSLGTANTEAFF. CDR3 in DNA: TGCGCCAGCAGCTTAGGAACAGCGAACACTGAAGCTTTCTTT.

This clonotype was seen repeatedly, ten times or more. The chain employs TRBV6-1 and TRBJ2-5, with unresolved D. CDR1 MNHNS and CDR2 SASEGT come from the germline V gene. V was trimmed by 1 base and J by 2 bases, leaving 8 bases between them. CDR3 length: 14 amino acids. In DNA, the CDR3 is TGTGCCAGCAGTGAAGGGGTCAGACAAGAGACCCAGTACTTC. It encodes CASSEGVRQETQYF.

V and J are TRBV3-1 and TRBJ1-1; D gene unclear. Germline CDR1 LGHDT, CDR2 YNNKEL (reference sequence). This CDR3 region has 12 residues. Trimming removed 6 bases at V and 11 bases at J, with 16 bases between. The DNA of the CDR3 is TGTGCCAGCAGTCAACTGTCCCGTGAGGCTTTCTTT. Protein product: CASSQLSREAFF. Filled out from reference TRBV3-1 and TRBJ1-1, the complete variable domain reads DTAVSQTPKYLVTQMGNDKSIKCEQNLGHDTMYWYKQDSKKFLKIMFSYNNKELIINETVPNRFSPKSPDKAHLNLHINSLELGDSAVYFCASSQLSREAFFGQGTRLTVV.

The chain joins TRBV7-2 to TRBJ2-1; D not certain. Germline V gene sequence: CDR1 SGHTA, CDR2 FQGNSA. Trimming took 0 bases from V and 6 from J, leaving 3 bases between them. The CDR3 has 12 residues. The CDR3 spells CASSLARNEQFF. For the CDR3, the DNA is TGTGCCAGCAGCTTAGCGCGCAATGAGCAGTTCTTC.

The chain combines TRBV29-1 with TRBJ1-1, with no clear D. V was trimmed by 5 bases and J by 13 bases, leaving 17 bases between them. The germline CDR1 and CDR2 sequences are SQVTM and ANQGSEA. CDR3 length: 11 amino acids. The CDR3 bases are TGCAGCGTTCAAAGGGCACTCCGCGGTTTCTTT. This codes for CSVQRALRGFF.

This clonotype was recorded many times. The chain carries TRBV7-9 and TRBJ1-4; D remains ambiguous. V gave up 2 bases and J gave up 12 bases, with 10 bases separating them. The CDR3 has 12 residues. CDR1 and CDR2 (germline): SEHNR, FQNEAQ (reference sequence). CDR3 in amino acids: CASSLILDQLFF. In DNA form, the CDR3 reads TGTGCCAGCAGCTTAATCCTCGACCAACTGTTTTTT. Full variable domain (remainder filled in from reference TRBV7-9 and TRBJ1-4): DTGVSQNPRHKITKRGQNVTFRCDPISEHNRLYWYRQTLGQGPEFLTYFQNEAQLEKSRLLSDRFSAERPKGSFSTLEIQRTEQGDSAMYLCASSLILDQLFFGSGTQLSVL.

This clonotype occurred many times. The V gene is TRBV18, the J gene TRBJ2-3; D is uncertain. Trimming stripped 1 base from V and 5 bases from J, with 13 bases between. CDR3 length: 15 residues. CDR1 and CDR2 (germline): KGHSH, LQKENI. The CDR3 here is CASSPLDSPKDTQYF. CDR3 in DNA: TGTGCCAGCTCACCACTTGACTCACCCAAAGATACGCAGTATTTT.

A few counts support this clonotype. The chain combines TRBV2 with TRBJ1-2; TRBD1 matches 7 bases. Trimming cost V 5 bases and J 4 bases; bases outside gene matches: 7. The V gene's germline CDR1 is SNHLY and CDR2 FYNNEI. The CDR3 is made up of 14 amino acids. As DNA, the CDR3 is TGTGCCAGCAGTAGCTACCGGGACAGCTATGGCTACACCTTC. Protein: CASSSYRDSYGYTF. Supplemented by reference TRBV2 and TRBJ1-2, the full variable domain reads EPEVTQTPSHQVTQMGQEVILRCVPISNHLYFYWYRQILGQKVEFLVSFYNNEISEKSEIFDDQFSVERPDGSNFTLKIRSTKLEDSAMYFCASSSYRDSYGYTFGSGTRLTVV.

The chain is built from TRBV15 and TRBJ2-5; 7 bases are shared with TRBD2. V was pared by 1 base and J by 4 bases, with 6 bases of the junction left unmatched. CDR1 LNHNV and CDR2 YYDKDF come from the germline V gene (reference sequence). This CDR3 comprises 15 residues. The CDR3, as DNA: TGTGCCACCAGCAGAGTGCGTTGGGGGGGAGAGACCCAGTACTTC. Residues: CATSRVRWGGETQYF.

This clonotype was counted between two and nine times. J is TRBJ1-6 and V is TRBV29-1; 7 bases fit TRBD1. Losses at the gene ends were 6 bases for V and 6 bases for J; bases not matched to a gene: 5. Germline CDR1 is SQVTM and CDR2 is ANQGSEA. This CDR3 is built from 13 residues. CDR3 in DNA: TGCAGCGTAGAGACAGGGCCTAATTCACCCCTCCACTTT. It codes for CSVETGPNSPLHF. Combining the CDR3 with reference TRBV29-1 and TRBJ1-6 gives the whole variable domain SAVISQKPSRDICQRGTSLTIQCQVDSQVTMMFWYRQQPGQSLTLIATANQGSEATYESGFVIDKFPISRPNLTFSTLTVSNMSPEDSSIYLCSVETGPNSPLHFGNGTRLTVT.

The V call is TRBV12-3 or TRBV12-4, the J call TRBJ2-7; no definite D call. The CDR3 has 13 amino acids. V gave up 2 bases and J gave up 0 bases, with 5 bases separating them. The CDR3 sequence is CASSLQISYEQYF. The CDR3 DNA reads as TGTGCCAGCAGTTTACAGATCTCCTACGAGCAGTACTTC.

The rearrangement uses TRBV6-2 or TRBV6-3 and TRBJ1-5; D remains unclear. CDR1 is MNHEY, CDR2 SVGEGT, per germline. The V and J ends lost 4 bases and 14 bases respectively, with 15 bases between them. CDR3 size: 12 residues. The CDR3 DNA sequence: TGTGCCAGCAGTTTCCCTTCCCTGGAGAAGCATTTT. Encoded protein: CASSFPSLEKHF.

A few counts support this clonotype. CDR3 amino acids: CASSSAQVNEKLFF. The CDR3 nucleotides are TGTGCCAGCAGCTCGGCCCAGGTTAATGAAAAACTGTTTTTT. The chain employs TRBV28 and TRBJ1-4; the D is unclear. Germline V lookup: CDR1 MDHEN, CDR2 SYDVKM. The CDR3 totals 14 residues. Trimming pared 6 bases from V and 4 bases from J, leaving 12 bases between.

This clonotype turned up a few times. J is TRBJ2-7 and V is TRBV25-1; TRBD2 matches at 7 bases. V gave up 4 bases and J gave up 0 bases; unmatched junction bases: 3. Germline values: CDR1 MGHDK, CDR2 SYGVNS. There are 14 residues in the CDR3. DNA for the CDR3: TGTGCCAGCAGTGGGAGGACTAGCTCCTACGAGCAGTACTTC. This gives the protein CASSGRTSSYEQYF.

This clonotype has only a few counts. The chain uses TRBV6-2 or TRBV6-3 and TRBJ2-1; 11 nucleotides match TRBD2. The CDR3 loop spans 15 amino acids. Per the germline V gene, CDR1 is MNHEY and CDR2 is SVGEGT. The trim removed 6 bases at V and 4 bases at J, leaving 5 bases unmatched. The CDR3 loop is CASSQTSGDYNEQFF. In DNA, the CDR3 is TGTGCCAGCAGCCAGACTAGCGGGGATTACAATGAGCAGTTCTTC.

The chain couples TRBV7-9 to TRBJ1-2, with a possible D match to TRBD1 (5 bases). The germline V and J ends were trimmed by 4 bases and 6 bases, with 9 bases remaining between them. The CDR3 sequence is 12 residues long. CDR1 and CDR2 (germline): SEHNR, FQNEAQ (reference sequence). The CDR3 DNA is TGTGCCAGCAGCTCCGACAGCCATGGCTACACCTTC. It encodes CASSSDSHGYTF.

This clonotype was seen at least ten times. This chain connects TRBV7-9 to TRBJ1-4; D not certain. This CDR3 contains 13 residues. Trimming took 2 bases from V and 5 from J, leaving 6 bases between them. Germline CDR1 is SEHNR and CDR2 is FQNEAQ (reference sequence). The CDR3 DNA follows: TGTGCCAGCAGCTTAACAGAGAATGAAAAACTGTTTTTT. This codes for CASSLTENEKLFF.